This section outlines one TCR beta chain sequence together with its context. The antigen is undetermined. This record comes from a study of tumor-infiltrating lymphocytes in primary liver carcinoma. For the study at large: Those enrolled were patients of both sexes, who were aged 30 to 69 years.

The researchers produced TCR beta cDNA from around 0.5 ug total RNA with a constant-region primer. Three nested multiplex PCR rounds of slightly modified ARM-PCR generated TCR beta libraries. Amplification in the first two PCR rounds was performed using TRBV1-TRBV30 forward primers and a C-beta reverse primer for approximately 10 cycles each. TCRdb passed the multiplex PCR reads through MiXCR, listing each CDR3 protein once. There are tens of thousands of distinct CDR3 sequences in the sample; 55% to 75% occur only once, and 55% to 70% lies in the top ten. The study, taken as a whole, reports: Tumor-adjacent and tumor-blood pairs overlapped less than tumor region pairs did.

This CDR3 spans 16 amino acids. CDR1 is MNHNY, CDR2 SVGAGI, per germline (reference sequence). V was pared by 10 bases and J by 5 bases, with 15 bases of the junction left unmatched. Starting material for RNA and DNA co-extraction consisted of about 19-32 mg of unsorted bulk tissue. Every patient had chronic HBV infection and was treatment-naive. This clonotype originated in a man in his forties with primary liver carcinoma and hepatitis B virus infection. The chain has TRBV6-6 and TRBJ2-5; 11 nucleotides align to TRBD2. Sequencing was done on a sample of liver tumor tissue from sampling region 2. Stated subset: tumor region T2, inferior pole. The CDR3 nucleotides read TGTGCCAATAGTCCCCATAGCGGGAGGGCCGAGGAGACCCAGTACTTC. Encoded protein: CANSPHSGRAEETQYF.